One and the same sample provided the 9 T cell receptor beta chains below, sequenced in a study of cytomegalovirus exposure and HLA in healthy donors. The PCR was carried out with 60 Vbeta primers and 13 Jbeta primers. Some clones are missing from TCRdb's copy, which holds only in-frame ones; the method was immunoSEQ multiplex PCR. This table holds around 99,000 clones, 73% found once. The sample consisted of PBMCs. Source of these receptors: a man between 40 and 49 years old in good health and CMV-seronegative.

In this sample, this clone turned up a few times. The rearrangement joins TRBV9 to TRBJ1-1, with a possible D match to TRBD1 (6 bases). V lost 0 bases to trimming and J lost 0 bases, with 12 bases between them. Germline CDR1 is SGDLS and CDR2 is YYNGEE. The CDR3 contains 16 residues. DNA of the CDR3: TGTGCCAGCAGCGTAGGGACAGTTCCCTTGAACACTGAAGCTTTCTTT. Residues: CASSVGTVPLNTEAFF.

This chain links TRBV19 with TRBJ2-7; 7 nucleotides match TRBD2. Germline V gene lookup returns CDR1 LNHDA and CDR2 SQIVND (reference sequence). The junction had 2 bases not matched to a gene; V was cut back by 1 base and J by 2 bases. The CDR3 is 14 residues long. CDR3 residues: CASSIAGTTYEQYF. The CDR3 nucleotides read TGTGCCAGTAGTATAGCAGGGACTACCTACGAGCAGTACTTC. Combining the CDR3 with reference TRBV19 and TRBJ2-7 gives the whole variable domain DGGITQSPKYLFRKEGQNVTLSCEQNLNHDAMYWYRQDPGQGLRLIYYSQIVNDFQKGDIAEGYSVSREKKESFPLTVTSAQKNPTAFYLCASSIAGTTYEQYFGPGTRLTVT.

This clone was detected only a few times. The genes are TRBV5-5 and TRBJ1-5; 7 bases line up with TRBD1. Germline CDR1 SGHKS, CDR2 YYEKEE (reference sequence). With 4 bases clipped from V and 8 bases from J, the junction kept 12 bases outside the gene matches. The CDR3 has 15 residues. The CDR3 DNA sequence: TGTGCCAGCAGCAGACAGGGTTCTCTTTCGGAGCCCCAGCATTTT. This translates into CASSRQGSLSEPQHF.

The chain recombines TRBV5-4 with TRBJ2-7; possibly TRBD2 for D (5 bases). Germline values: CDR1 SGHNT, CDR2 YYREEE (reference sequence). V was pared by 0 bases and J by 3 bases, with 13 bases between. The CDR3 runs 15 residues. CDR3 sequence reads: CASSLAPGLDYEQYF. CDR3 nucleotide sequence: TGTGCCAGCAGCTTGGCCCCGGGGTTAGACTACGAGCAGTACTTC.

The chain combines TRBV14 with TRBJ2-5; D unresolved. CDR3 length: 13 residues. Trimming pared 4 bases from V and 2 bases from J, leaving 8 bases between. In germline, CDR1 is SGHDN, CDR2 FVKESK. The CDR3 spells CASSPLTQETQYF. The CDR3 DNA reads TGTGCCAGCAGCCCCCTTACACAAGAGACCCAGTACTTC.

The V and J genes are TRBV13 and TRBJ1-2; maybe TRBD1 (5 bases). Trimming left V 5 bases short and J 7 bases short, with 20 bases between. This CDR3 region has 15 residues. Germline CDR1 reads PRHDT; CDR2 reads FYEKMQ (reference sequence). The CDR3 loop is CASSTQLQGPVGYTF. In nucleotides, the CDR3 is TGTGCCAGCAGCACACAACTTCAGGGCCCAGTTGGCTACACCTTC.

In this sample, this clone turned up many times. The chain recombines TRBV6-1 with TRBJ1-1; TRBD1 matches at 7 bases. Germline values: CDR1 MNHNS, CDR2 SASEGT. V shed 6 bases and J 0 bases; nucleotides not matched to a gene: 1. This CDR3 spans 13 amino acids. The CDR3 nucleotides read TGTGCCAGCAGGGGACAGATGAACACTGAAGCTTTCTTT. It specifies CASRGQMNTEAFF.

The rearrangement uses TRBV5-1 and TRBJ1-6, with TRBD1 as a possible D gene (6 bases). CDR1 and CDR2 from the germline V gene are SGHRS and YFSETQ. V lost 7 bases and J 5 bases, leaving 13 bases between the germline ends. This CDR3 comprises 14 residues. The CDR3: CASAPSGDNSPLHF. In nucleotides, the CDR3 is TGCGCCAGCGCACCCTCAGGGGATAATTCACCCCTCCACTTT.

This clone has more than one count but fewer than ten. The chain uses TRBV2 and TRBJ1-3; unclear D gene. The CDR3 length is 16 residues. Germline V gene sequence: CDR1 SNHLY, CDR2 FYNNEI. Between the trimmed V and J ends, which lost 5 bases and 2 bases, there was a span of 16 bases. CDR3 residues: CASSSFYGGTGNTIYF. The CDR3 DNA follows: TGTGCCAGCAGTTCCTTTTATGGAGGGACTGGAAACACCATATATTTT.